This is a list of T cell receptor beta chains from one sample in a study of blood T cells in healthy people across ages. TCRdb re-called the 5' RACE reads through MiXCR, storing one row per CDR3 protein. The table shows more than 1.4 million distinct CDR3 sequences, with 42% occurring only once. Sequencing used blood. Receptor source: a woman younger than 30 in good health. The CDR3 runs from the conserved cysteine through the conserved F or W. The order of the fields is D gene, clone size, V gene, J gene, CDR3 DNA, CDR3 protein. A D gene is named only where the DNA matches it firmly. Rows give clone size only sometimes, using once, few, many, or a class for an expanded clone.

NA	NA	TRBV3-1	TRBJ1-2	TGTGCCAGCAGCCAAGGGACAGCCCATTGCACCTTC	CASSQGTAHCTF
NA	NA	TRBV7-9	TRBJ2-7	TGTGCCAGCAGCTTAGGGACGGTACTCTACGAGCAGTACTTC	CASSLGTVLYEQYF
NA	NA	TRBV7-9	TRBJ1-1	TGTGCCAGCAGCTTTAGTGGCAGGGTGAACACTGAAGCTTTCTTT	CASSFSGRVNTEAFF
NA	NA	TRBV21-1	TRBJ2-1	TGTGCCAGCAGCAATTTAGCGGCCCACAATGAGCAGTTCTTC	CASSNLAAHNEQFF
TRBD2	NA	TRBV20-1	TRBJ2-1	TGCAGTGCTAGAGTCTCAAGAGAAACTAGCGAGTCCTACAATGAGCAGTTCTTC	CSARVSRETSESYNEQFF
TRBD2	few	TRBV6-4	TRBJ2-7	TGTGCCAGCAGTGAAACTTACCTAGCGGGGAGACCCTACGAGCAGTACTTC	CASSETYLAGRPYEQYF
NA	few	TRBV2	TRBJ1-2	TGTGCCAGCAGTGAAGAGGGCAGCACTAACTATGGCTACACCTTC	CASSEEGSTNYGYTF
NA	NA	TRBV7-8	TRBJ2-3	TGTGCCAGCAGCTTTCCTGCCGGGCTAAAACCCACAGATACGCAGTATTTT	CASSFPAGLKPTDTQYF
NA	NA	TRBV11-2	TRBJ2-7	TGTGCCAGCAGCTTAGGTTCAGTATGGAATGAGCAGTACTTC	CASSLGSVWNEQYF
NA	NA	TRBV7-8	TRBJ1-5	TGTGCCAGCAGCCTCGGACGGAGCTATAGCAATCAGCCCCAGCATTTT	CASSLGRSYSNQPQHF
NA	NA	TRBV6-1	TRBJ1-2	TGTGCCAGCATCGGCGCGTTCAACTATGGCTACACCTTC	CASIGAFNYGYTF
NA	NA	TRBV6-6	TRBJ1-5	TGTGCCAGCAGCTTCCGACCAGTATACCAGGGCCATCAGCCCCAGCATTTT	CASSFRPVYQGHQPQHF
NA	NA	TRBV4-1	TRBJ1-5	TGCGCCAGCAGCCCCAGGTGGTCAGCGACGGGACAGCCCCAGCATTTT	CASSPRWSATGQPQHF
TRBD1	NA	TRBV4-2	TRBJ2-4	TGTGCCAGCAGCCAGAGGGGACAGAACAATGAGCAGTACTTC	CASSQRGQNNEQYF
TRBD1	NA	TRBV5-1	TRBJ1-4	TGCGCCAGCAGCTGGGACAGGGCTCTGGGGGAAAAACTGTTTTTT	CASSWDRALGEKLFF
NA	NA	TRBV12-3/TRBV12-4	TRBJ1-5	TGTGCCAGCAGCCACGACAGGAACAATCAGCCCCAGCATTTT	CASSHDRNNQPQHF
NA	NA	TRBV27	TRBJ2-6	TGTGCCAGCAGACCAATACAGGGTGCTGGGGCCAACGTCCTGACTTTC	CASRPIQGAGANVLTF
TRBD2	few	TRBV5-1	TRBJ2-7	TGCGCCAGCAGCTTGGGGACCCTAGCGGGCACCTCCTACGAGCAGTACTTC	CASSLGTLAGTSYEQYF
TRBD1	NA	TRBV4-1	TRBJ1-5	TGCGCCAGCAGCCACCCAACTTATGGGACAGGGGACGGAGGCAATCAGCCCCAGCATTTT	CASSHPTYGTGDGGNQPQHF
TRBD2	few	TRBV7-2	TRBJ2-4	TGTGCCAGCAGCCACCCTGGGGAGGGAGGGTTTTACATTCAGTACTTC	CASSHPGEGGFYIQYF
NA	NA	TRBV2	TRBJ1-2	TGTGCCAGCAGTGGACGGACCGTTAACTATGGCTACACCTTC	CASSGRTVNYGYTF
NA	NA	TRBV7-9	TRBJ2-2	TGTGCCGGGGGTCTCCGGGACAAGGACACCGGGGAGCTGTTTTTT	CAGGLRDKDTGELFF
NA	few	TRBV2	TRBJ2-7	TGTGCCAGCAAAGGGGGGGTCATCAACGAGCAGTACTTC	CASKGGVINEQYF
NA	few	TRBV6-5	TRBJ1-4	TGTGCCAGCAGAGCCAAGGAGCTACCTGGAGAAAAACTGTTTTTT	CASRAKELPGEKLFF
NA	NA	TRBV7-2	TRBJ2-7	TGTGCCAGCAGCTTAGGTCGACCTTCGCGGGTCTACGAGCAGTACTTC	CASSLGRPSRVYEQYF
NA	few	TRBV11-2	TRBJ1-2	TGTGCCAGCAGCTTCGGAATGGGGGGAGCTAACTATGGCTACACCTTC	CASSFGMGGANYGYTF
TRBD1	few	TRBV27	TRBJ2-7	TGTGCCAGCAGTTTCCGCTGGGACAGCTACGAGCAGTACTTC	CASSFRWDSYEQYF
TRBD1	few	TRBV6-6	TRBJ1-2	TGTGCCAGCACCGCTCTGGGACAGGGGGCAAGTTCCTATGGCTACACCTTC	CASTALGQGASSYGYTF
NA	NA	TRBV6-2/TRBV6-3	TRBJ2-1	TGTGCCAGCAGTTACTCTAGACTATCAATCAGGGGCTACTACAATGAGCAGTTCTTC	CASSYSRLSIRGYYNEQFF
TRBD1	many	TRBV7-9	TRBJ2-7	TGTGCCAGCAGATTGACAGGGACCTACGAGCAGTACTTC	CASRLTGTYEQYF
NA	NA	TRBV6-5	TRBJ2-7	TGTGCCAGCAGAAGACAGCTCAGCTCCTACGAGCAGTACTTC	CASRRQLSSYEQYF
TRBD1	NA	TRBV2	TRBJ2-5	TGTGCCAGCAATCGACAGGGATTCATGTACCAAGAGACCCAGTACTTC	CASNRQGFMYQETQYF
TRBD2	few	TRBV10-3	TRBJ2-5	TGTGCCATCAGTGAGTCTCCGGGAGGTGAGGAGCAGTACTTC	CAISESPGGEEQYF
NA	NA	TRBV3-1	TRBJ1-1	TGTGCCAGCAGCCAGCACGCGAGGAACACTGAAGCTTTCTTT	CASSQHARNTEAFF
TRBD2	NA	TRBV5-1	TRBJ2-1	TGCGCCAGCAGCCCTGAGCCGGGACTAGCGGCCTACAATGAGCAGTTCTTC	CASSPEPGLAAYNEQFF